This TCR beta chain was documented in a study of blood T cell repertoires in COVID-19. Across the study: Both acute and convalescent COVID-19 samples were obtained from the United States, Italy and Spain. Nucleic acid was either cDNA or gDNA, and it came from T cells, B-cell-depleted T cells, or PBMCs.

The CDR3 runs 13 residues. Germline CDR1 KGHSH, CDR2 LQKENI. Losses at the gene ends were 6 bases for V and 7 bases for J; bases not matched to a gene: 6. Original analysis: Estimates of nucleated cell counts were drawn from the amplification of reference gene primers. Sequencing was performed with immunoSEQ multiplex PCR; in TCRdb, only in-frame clones are kept and a portion is missing. Clonal size and the V and J genes are those of that table, whereas D and trimming came from the DNA. The data show fewer than 150,000 clones, roughly 90% seen once. The clonotype comes from a woman between 65 and 79 years old who had recovered from COVID-19. Sequencing was done on a sample of peripheral blood. The gene calls are TRBV18 and TRBJ1-1; TRBD1 matches 9 bases. The CDR3 sequence is CASSRDRGIEAFF. The CDR3 DNA sequence: TGTGCCAGCTCCCGTGACAGGGGGATTGAAGCTTTCTTT. The whole variable domain, remainder taken from reference TRBV18 and TRBJ1-1, is NAGVMQNPRHLVRRRGQEARLRCSPMKGHSHVYWYRQLPEEGLKFMVYLQKENIIDESGMPKERFSAEFPKEGPSILRIQQVVRGDSAAYFCASSRDRGIEAFFGQGTRLTVV.